A selection of T cell receptor beta chains follows, all from one sample in a study of vaccination and CD4 T cells after COVID-19. Which antigens these TCRs recognize remains unknown. In TCRdb, the PCR reads were re-called with MiXCR into one record per CDR3 protein. Of fewer than 30,000 distinct CDR3 sequences detected, about 42% appear once; the ten largest clones hold 4.1%. The specimen comprised CD4+ T cells from blood, cultured in vitro, sampled about 7 months after SARS-CoV-2 vaccination. The source of these receptors is a human donor who had recovered from COVID-19. Each CDR3 is given with its conserved first and last residue. D genes are given only for firm matches. Clone size is not always given. Where it is, it says once, few, many or a class for expanded clones.

>TRBJ1-1|-|few|TRBV5-4
TGTGCCAGCAGCTTCGACAGGCTGAACACTGAAGCTTTCTTT
CASSFDRLNTEAFF
>TRBJ1-6|TRBD1|-|TRBV20-1
TGCAGTGCCCGTACAGGGGGTTACTATAATTCACCCCTCCACTTT
CSARTGGYYNSPLHF
>TRBJ2-7|TRBD2|-|TRBV29-1
TGCAGCGTTGAAGTACCAGCGGGAGGGCCGTACGAGCAGTACTTC
CSVEVPAGGPYEQYF
>TRBJ2-5|-|-|TRBV10-2
TGCGCCAGCAGTGAAGGAGCGGGAGAGACCCAGTACTTC
CASSEGAGETQYF
>TRBJ2-3|-|once|TRBV2
TGTGCCAGCAGTCCCCTGGCGGGATCCCCAGATACGCAGTATTTT
CASSPLAGSPDTQYF
>TRBJ1-2|-|once|TRBV19
TGTGCCAGTCATCAACTAAGACGGGAACACTATGGCTACACCTTC
CASHQLRREHYGYTF
>TRBJ2-5|TRBD2|few|TRBV11-2
TGTGCCAGCAGCTTAGCGGGAGGTCCCCAAGAGACCCAGTACTTC
CASSLAGGPQETQYF
>TRBJ1-5|TRBD1|-|TRBV27
TGTGCCAGCAGTGAGTACAGGGGGGATCAGCCCCAGCATTTT
CASSEYRGDQPQHF
>TRBJ2-6|-|-|TRBV19
TGTGCCAGTAGTATCTACGGCTCTGGGGCCAACGTCCTGACTTTC
CASSIYGSGANVLTF
>TRBJ2-7|-|-|TRBV19
TGTGCCAGTGGGGACGGAGGGGCCCTAACCTACGAGCAGTACTTC
CASGDGGALTYEQYF
>TRBJ2-1|TRBD2|-|TRBV19
TGTGCCAGTAGTCGGCTAGCGGGAGGGAATGAGCAGTTCTTC
CASSRLAGGNEQFF
>TRBJ2-1|TRBD2|-|TRBV19
TGTGCCAGTAGTAGGGTCAGGACTAGCAGCTACAATGAGCAGTTCTTC
CASSRVRTSSYNEQFF
>TRBJ2-1|TRBD1|-|TRBV29-1
TGCAGCGTGGTACAGGGGAATGAGCAGTTCTTC
CSVVQGNEQFF
>TRBJ2-1|TRBD2|-|TRBV7-9
TGTGCCAGCAGCTTACTAGGGACTAGCGGTTACAATGAGCAGTTCTTC
CASSLLGTSGYNEQFF
>TRBJ2-5|TRBD2|-|TRBV28
TGTGCCAGCAGAAATAGACTAGCGGCTGGGGAGACCCAGTACTTC
CASRNRLAAGETQYF
>TRBJ2-1|TRBD2|-|TRBV7-9
TGTGCCAGCAGCTCTGAGCGGGAGTGGTACAATGAGCAGTTCTTC
CASSSEREWYNEQFF
>TRBJ2-3|-|-|TRBV19
TGTGCCAGTATTGGACGCACCCATACGCAGTATTTT
CASIGRTHTQYF
>TRBJ2-3|TRBD2|few|TRBV20-1
TGCAGTGCTAGTAGGCTGTCTAGCGGGAGGAGGAGCACAGATACGCAGTATTTT
CSASRLSSGRRSTDTQYF
>TRBJ2-7|TRBD1|-|TRBV20-1
TGCAGTGCTAGAGATCAGGGGGCGAGGGAGCAGTACTTC
CSARDQGAREQYF
>TRBJ1-1|-|medium-sized|TRBV6-1
TGTGCCAGCAGTGAGAGTCGGGATGAAGCTTTCTTT
CASSESRDEAFF
>TRBJ2-7|-|once|TRBV10-3
TGTGCCATAAGTTCTACCCCAGACGAGCAGTACTTC
CAISSTPDEQYF
>TRBJ2-7|-|-|TRBV28
TGTGCCAGTACTCTGGCGGGAAGTACATACGAGCAGTACTTC
CASTLAGSTYEQYF
>TRBJ1-2|TRBD1|once|TRBV5-4
TGTGCCAGCAGCTTGGCCAGGACAGGGGATAACTATGGCTACACCTTT
CASSLARTGDNYGYTF
>TRBJ2-7|TRBD2|few|TRBV20-1
TGCAGTGCGACAAGCGGGAGTTCTAGCTACGAGCAGTACTTC
CSATSGSSSYEQYF
>TRBJ2-2|-|few|TRBV15
TGTGCCACCAGCCCACCGACAGCGATGAACACCGGGGAGCTGTTTTTT
CATSPPTAMNTGELFF
>TRBJ2-5|-|-|TRBV25-1
TGTGCCAGCAGTGAGAGAGGAGTAGGGGGTTCCGGGACCCAGTACTTC
CASSERGVGGSGTQYF
>TRBJ2-1|-|few|TRBV20-1
TGCAGTGCTATGGGGGAAGCGGGTCTCTACAATGAGCAGTTCTTC
CSAMGEAGLYNEQFF
>TRBJ2-5|TRBD2|few|TRBV20-1
TGCAGTGCTACTAGCGGGAGCGTGGAGACCCAGTACTTC
CSATSGSVETQYF
>TRBJ2-1|TRBD2|few|TRBV27
TGTGCCAGCAGTTTACTAGCGGACTGGAATGAGCAGTTCTTC
CASSLLADWNEQFF
>TRBJ2-5|TRBD1|few|TRBV28
TGTGCCAGCGCACAGGGGACAGAGACCCAGTACTTC
CASAQGTETQYF
>TRBJ2-3|TRBD1|-|TRBV28
TGTGCCAGCAGCAAGGGACAGAACGCAGATACGCAGTATTTT
CASSKGQNADTQYF
>TRBJ2-6|-|-|TRBV10-3
TGTGCCAGCAGTTCCATCCTAGCACCCGGGGCCAACGTCCTGACTTTC
CASSSILAPGANVLTF
>TRBJ1-6|-|-|TRBV7-2
TGTGCCAGCAGCGTACAGGGTGACCTCAATTCACCCCTCCACTTT
CASSVQGDLNSPLHF
>TRBJ1-2|-|few|TRBV19
TGTGCCAGTAGAGGCAGATCCTATGGCTACACCTTC
CASRGRSYGYTF
>TRBJ2-7|TRBD2|-|TRBV19
TGTGCCAGTAGTATTTCGGCTAGCGGGAGCTACGAGCAGTACTTC
CASSISASGSYEQYF
>TRBJ2-1|-|-|TRBV24-1
TGTGCCACCAGTGATCCCGGGGCGAGCTCCTACAATGAGCAGTTCTTC
CATSDPGASSYNEQFF
>TRBJ2-5|TRBD2|-|TRBV7-3
TGTGCCAGCAGCTTAAAACCTAGCGGGCGCATAGAGACCCAGTACTTC
CASSLKPSGRIETQYF
>TRBJ2-7|-|-|TRBV6-5
TGTGCCAGCAGTTACTCGGAAGGGGCCTACGAGCAGTACTTC
CASSYSEGAYEQYF
>TRBJ2-7|-|once|TRBV15
TGTGCCACCAGCAGAGATTACCCTGGGCAGGGTCCCTACGAGCAGTACTTC
CATSRDYPGQGPYEQYF
>TRBJ2-7|TRBD2|-|TRBV10-3
TGTGCCATCAGTGAGACAATGACTAGCGGCTACGAGCAGTACTTC
CAISETMTSGYEQYF
>TRBJ2-5|-|-|TRBV6-1
TGTGCCAGCGGCGACAAGATCCAAGAGACCCAGTACTTC
CASGDKIQETQYF
>TRBJ2-2|-|-|TRBV10-3
TGTGCCATCAGTGGGATGGACAAAACCGGGGAGCTGTTTTTT
CAISGMDKTGELFF
>TRBJ2-7|TRBD2|few|TRBV6-1
TGTGCCAGCGGGACTAGGCACGAGCAGTACTTC
CASGTRHEQYF
>TRBJ2-1|-|few|TRBV15
TGTGCCACCAGCAGAGTAGGTAGCCTTTCCTACAATGAGCAGTTCTTC
CATSRVGSLSYNEQFF
>TRBJ1-2|-|-|TRBV19
TGTGCCAGTAGTATCACCAGATTCGGCTACACCTTC
CASSITRFGYTF
>TRBJ2-7|-|-|TRBV7-9
TGTGCCAGCACCAGGTGGGGCCTAGGCGAGCAGTACTTC
CASTRWGLGEQYF
>TRBJ2-1|TRBD2|-|TRBV28
TGTGCCAGCAGTTTAGCGGGAGGGGACGTCAATGAGCAGTTCTTC
CASSLAGGDVNEQFF
>TRBJ2-2|-|once|TRBV7-2
TGTGCCAGCAGCTTGAGAACCGGGGAGCTGTTTTTT
CASSLRTGELFF
>TRBJ2-7|-|-|TRBV10-2
TGCGCCAGCAGCAACGGGGGTGGGGAGCAGTACTTC
CASSNGGGEQYF
>TRBJ2-5|TRBD1|-|TRBV6-1
TGTGCCAGCAGTGAAGTAGGGGGCCGAGGAGAGACCCAGTACTTC
CASSEVGGRGETQYF
>TRBJ2-1|-|-|TRBV7-8
TGTGCCAGCAGCTTAAGAGCCAGATCCTACAATGAGCAGTTCTTC
CASSLRARSYNEQFF
>TRBJ2-3|TRBD2|-|TRBV29-1
TGCAGCGCCAAGGGACAGACTAGCGGGAGCACAGATACGCAGTATTTT
CSAKGQTSGSTDTQYF